This T cell receptor beta chain stems from a study of blood T cell repertoires in COVID-19. The overall study: Acute and convalescent COVID-19 samples came from the United States, Italy and Spain.

Germline assignment: CDR1 KGHSH and CDR2 LQKENI. J lost 0 bases, V lost 4 bases, and 5 bases had no gene match. CDR3 length: 16 amino acids. Authors' analysis steps: Amplifying reference gene primers gave estimates of nucleated cell counts. TCRdb's copy holds only in-frame clones and misses some; the assay was immunoSEQ multiplex PCR. The DNA was the basis for D and trimming; V, J and clone size are from that table. The table shows 170,000 or so clones, with more than 75% occurring only once. The J gene is TRBJ2-7, the V gene TRBV18; TRBD2 matches 11 bases. Specimen: peripheral blood. The TCR sequence derives from a woman aged 18-35 years who had recovered from COVID-19. The CDR3 reads CASSLAGGRSSYEQYF. The CDR3 nucleotides read TGTGCCAGCTCACTAGCGGGGGGGCGTAGCTCCTACGAGCAGTACTTC.